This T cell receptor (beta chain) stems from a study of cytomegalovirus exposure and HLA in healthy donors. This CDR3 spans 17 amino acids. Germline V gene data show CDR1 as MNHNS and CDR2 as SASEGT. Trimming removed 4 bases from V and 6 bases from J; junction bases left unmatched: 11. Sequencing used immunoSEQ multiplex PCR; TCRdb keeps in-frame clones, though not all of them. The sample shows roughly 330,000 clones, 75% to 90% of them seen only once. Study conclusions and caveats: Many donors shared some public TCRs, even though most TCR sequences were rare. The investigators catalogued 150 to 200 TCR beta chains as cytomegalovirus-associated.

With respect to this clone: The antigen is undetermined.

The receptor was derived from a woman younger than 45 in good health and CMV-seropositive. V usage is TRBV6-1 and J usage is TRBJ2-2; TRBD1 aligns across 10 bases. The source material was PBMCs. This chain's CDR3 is CASSGPDRGRRAGELFF. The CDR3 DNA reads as TGTGCCAGCAGTGGGCCTGACAGGGGGCGGAGGGCCGGGGAGCTGTTTTTT.